These T cell receptor beta chains were read from a single sample in a study of CXCR3-negative and CXCR3-positive naive CD8 T cells. After re-calling the 5' RACE reads, TCRdb lists one entry per CDR3 protein, DNA absent. This table lists about 130,000 distinct CDR3 sequences. What was sequenced was naive CXCR3- CD8+ T cells from blood. All receptors come from a human donor in good health. Some clones in this sample may be carry-over from other donors' samples. CDR3s include the opening cysteine and the closing phenylalanine or tryptophan.

CDR3 protein	V gene	J gene
CATSSRRDSGYFREKLFF	TRBV15	TRBJ1-4
CASSQTSGGTTGELFF	TRBV2	TRBJ2-2
CASSLEAGFDEQYF	TRBV7-8	TRBJ2-7
CASSHRDGVPTEQFF	TRBV3-1	TRBJ2-1
CASSGGASTDTQYF	TRBV28	TRBJ2-3
CASSHGPGAGGNTEAFF	TRBV4-1	TRBJ1-1
CASSRPGTYEQYF	TRBV7-9	TRBJ2-7
CASSKDRDSNTEAFF	TRBV4-3	TRBJ1-1
CASSESRGSEGYTF	TRBV12-3/TRBV12-4	TRBJ1-2
CASSLSQDLGYTF	TRBV12-3/TRBV12-4	TRBJ1-2
CASSEVIGAPGELFF	TRBV6-1	TRBJ2-2
CASSHAYEQYF	TRBV4-1	TRBJ2-7
CASSLGQGNYEQYF	TRBV5-6	TRBJ2-7
CASSQGTPVEAFF	TRBV3-1	TRBJ1-1
CASSYGGGPNEQFF	TRBV6-5	TRBJ2-1
CASSLDRAFQETQYF	TRBV28	TRBJ2-5
CASSLTETYYNEQFF	TRBV7-3	TRBJ2-1
CAISEWQQETQYF	TRBV10-3	TRBJ2-5
CSVWTLDAEAFF	TRBV29-1	TRBJ1-1
CASRTQGTEAFF	TRBV2	TRBJ1-1
CASSPERQVYEQYF	TRBV28	TRBJ2-7
CASSIFTGRSNQPQHF	TRBV19	TRBJ1-5
CASSQDPFAAYNSPLHF	TRBV14	TRBJ1-6
CSAGGDSTYEQYF	TRBV20-1	TRBJ2-7
CSVETTTAPYEQYF	TRBV29-1	TRBJ2-7
CSATQTENNYGYTF	TRBV20-1	TRBJ1-2
CASSPPGLNNEQFF	TRBV6-5	TRBJ2-1
CASSYSKIDLSYGYTF	TRBV6-5	TRBJ1-2
CASSPLLGSNQPQHF	TRBV4-1	TRBJ1-5
CASNPRGTDTQYF	TRBV11-3	TRBJ2-3
CASATGGWDTEAFF	TRBV5-5	TRBJ1-1
CASSFLGNYGYTF	TRBV7-9	TRBJ1-2
CASSQDRTQFF	TRBV3-1	TRBJ2-1
CASSSGTSGRAEETQYF	TRBV7-9	TRBJ2-5
CASSLLGINYGYTF	TRBV12-3/TRBV12-4	TRBJ1-2
CASRPTGAETQYF	TRBV7-2	TRBJ2-5
CASSEGPQDLIGHEQYF	TRBV11-2	TRBJ2-7
CSAPDTGGQQFF	TRBV29-1	TRBJ2-1
CASSLRGLDTEAFF	TRBV5-1	TRBJ1-1
CASSSLAGGQETQYF	TRBV7-9	TRBJ2-5
CASSFAGDLYEQYF	TRBV11-2	TRBJ2-7
CATSPRGGDNTGELFF	TRBV15	TRBJ2-2
CASSQDTSAAWAKNIQYF	TRBV4-1	TRBJ2-4
CASSQDRSFENIQYF	TRBV4-2	TRBJ2-4
CASSPHRYNEKFF	TRBV14	TRBJ2-1
CSVVTAGNEQFF	TRBV29-1	TRBJ2-1